These T cell receptor beta chains were read from a single sample in a study of identical twins. TCRdb recomputed calls from the 5' RACE reads with MiXCR, one row per CDR3 protein. The sample carries some 1,700,000 distinct CDR3 sequences, less than 40% recorded once. The sequencing sample was made of cord blood. The origin of the receptors is a newborn girl in good health. Each CDR3 is given with its conserved first and last residue. The D gene is left open where the match is weak. The size field is filled for only some rows; it gives once, few, many or a size class.

cdr3_nt,cdr3_aa,d_call,v_call,clone_size,j_call
TGTGCCATCAGTGGAGGGGGCGGCCATCAGCCCCAGCATTTT,CAISGGGGHQPQHF,TRBD1,TRBV10-3,-,TRBJ1-5
TGTGCCAGCAGCCAACAGGGTGGCGGGACAGGGGTTAATGAGCAGTACTTC,CASSQQGGGTGVNEQYF,TRBD1,TRBV4-2,-,TRBJ2-7
TGTGCCAGCAGCCCTAGCGGGAGGTATTTTGGTGAGCAGTTCTTC,CASSPSGRYFGEQFF,TRBD2,TRBV12-3/TRBV12-4,-,TRBJ2-1
TGCAGTGCTAGAGCGGGACTAGCGGGAGGCCGAAGCTCCTACAATGAGCAGTTCTTC,CSARAGLAGGRSSYNEQFF,TRBD2,TRBV20-1,-,TRBJ2-1
TGTGCCAGCAGCCCGGACACAACCTATGGCTACACCTTC,CASSPDTTYGYTF,-,TRBV6-6,few,TRBJ1-2
TGTGCCAGCAGCGTAGAGTGGGTTTCTACCTACGAGCAGTACTTC,CASSVEWVSTYEQYF,-,TRBV9,-,TRBJ2-7
TGTGCCAGCGCTAGCGGGGTGGATACGCAGTATTTT,CASASGVDTQYF,TRBD2,TRBV6-6,-,TRBJ2-3
TGTGCCAGCAGTTACGGCGAGCAGTACTTC,CASSYGEQYF,-,TRBV6-5,few,TRBJ2-7
TGTGCCAGCACTTCATGCAGGGCGCGTATTATCTATGGCTACACCTTC,CASTSCRARIIYGYTF,-,TRBV6-5,few,TRBJ1-2
TGTGCCATCAGTCGAGGAGAGCACTTCTCCAACTATGGCTACACCTTC,CAISRGEHFSNYGYTF,-,TRBV10-3,-,TRBJ1-2
TGCGCCAGCAGCTTGACGAGAGATTATGGCTACACCTTC,CASSLTRDYGYTF,-,TRBV5-1,few,TRBJ1-2
TGTGCCAGCACAGCGGGGACTTTCCATGAGCAGTTCTTC,CASTAGTFHEQFF,TRBD2,TRBV6-2/TRBV6-3,few,TRBJ2-1
TGTGCCAGCAGATCTACAGGGGGCGCGGGGGGCTACACCTTC,CASRSTGGAGGYTF,TRBD1,TRBV7-9,few,TRBJ1-2
TGTGCCACCAGTACAGGGGGAGACGATCAGCCCCAGCATTTT,CATSTGGDDQPQHF,TRBD1,TRBV10-3,-,TRBJ1-5
TGTGCCAGCTCACCTCTCTGCCACCTCAGCTCCTACAATGAGCAGTTCTTC,CASSPLCHLSSYNEQFF,-,TRBV18,-,TRBJ2-1
TGTGCCAGCAGTGAAAACGGAAGCACAGATACGCAGTATTTT,CASSENGSTDTQYF,-,TRBV2,few,TRBJ2-3
TGTGCCAGCAGCTTCAGGGGGCGAGACTATGGCTACACCTTC,CASSFRGRDYGYTF,TRBD1,TRBV7-2,many,TRBJ1-2
TGTGCCAGCAGCTTACGCTGGACGTCCACAGATACGCAGTATTTT,CASSLRWTSTDTQYF,-,TRBV13,few,TRBJ2-3
TGTGCCAGCAGCTTACCCGGGTCCCCCACAGATACGCAGTATTTT,CASSLPGSPTDTQYF,-,TRBV7-9,few,TRBJ2-3
TGTGCCAGCAGTTTAGGCGCAGGGGGCGGAACTAATGAAAAACTGTTTTTT,CASSLGAGGGTNEKLFF,TRBD1,TRBV28,few,TRBJ1-4
TGTGCCAGCTCTTTGTCAGGTCGGGGGGGGCGCGAAAAACTGTTTTTT,CASSLSGRGGREKLFF,-,TRBV27,-,TRBJ1-4
TGCGCCAGCAGCCGGGGACAGGGAAACAATGAGCAGTTCTTC,CASSRGQGNNEQFF,TRBD1,TRBV5-1,-,TRBJ2-1
TGTGCCAGCAGTTTATGGGACAGGGGGAACGAGCAGTACTTC,CASSLWDRGNEQYF,TRBD1,TRBV12-3/TRBV12-4,few,TRBJ2-7
TGCAGTGCTGGAGCTCGTCAAGAGACCCAGTACTTC,CSAGARQETQYF,-,TRBV20-1,many,TRBJ2-5
TGTGCCAGCAGCCAAGGACGGACTAATGAAAAACTGTTTTTT,CASSQGRTNEKLFF,-,TRBV28,-,TRBJ1-4
TGCAGTGCTAGAGATCTGAAGGACGGGGAGCTGTTTTTT,CSARDLKDGELFF,-,TRBV20-1,few,TRBJ2-2
TGTGCCAGCAGCCACGGACAGGGGAAAGACGAGCAGTACTTC,CASSHGQGKDEQYF,TRBD1,TRBV14,few,TRBJ2-7
TGTGCCAGCAGCTTAGCCTCTAGCTGGAGGACTCACAATGAGCAGTACTTC,CASSLASSWRTHNEQYF,-,TRBV7-2,-,TRBJ2-7
TGTGCCACCAGGGAACAGGGAAAAGGGGAGACCCAGTACTTC,CATREQGKGETQYF,-,TRBV24-1,many,TRBJ2-5